What follows is one T cell receptor beta chain and its context. Individual cDNA molecules each received unique molecular identifiers attached to them. One entry per CDR3 protein results from TCRdb running MiXCR on the 5' RACE reads. This sample has 48,000 or so distinct CDR3 sequences, with under 7.5% found just once. Trimming removed 4 bases at V and 0 bases at J, with 13 bases between. The CDR3 has 14 amino acids. CDR1 SQVTM and CDR2 ANQGSEA come from the germline V gene. The data are from a study of early T cells in non-severe SARS-CoV-2 infection. Across the study: RNA in bulk from unsorted whole blood was sequenced, and chains were unpaired.

The rearrangement joins TRBV29-1 to TRBJ2-7, with D possibly TRBD2 on 6 matching bases. The sequence came from an adult who was a healthcare worker with PCR-confirmed SARS-CoV-2 infection or an uninfected control (not recorded which). The starting material was whole blood, obtained at baseline. CDR3: CSVGMGGTSYEQYF. CDR3 nucleotide sequence: TGCAGCGTTGGTATGGGGGGTACCTCCTACGAGCAGTACTTC.